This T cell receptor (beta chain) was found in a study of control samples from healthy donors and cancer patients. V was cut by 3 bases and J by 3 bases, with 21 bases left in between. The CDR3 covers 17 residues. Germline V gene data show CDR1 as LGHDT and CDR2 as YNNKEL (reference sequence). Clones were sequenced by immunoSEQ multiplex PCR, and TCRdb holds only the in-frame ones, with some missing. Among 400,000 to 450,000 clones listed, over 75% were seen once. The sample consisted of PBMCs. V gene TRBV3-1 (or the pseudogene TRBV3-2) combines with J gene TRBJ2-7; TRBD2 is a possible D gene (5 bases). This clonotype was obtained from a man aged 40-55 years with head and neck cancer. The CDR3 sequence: CASSQIRAGVGSYEQYF. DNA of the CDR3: TGTGCCAGCAGCCAGATAAGGGCCGGGGTAGGCAGCTACGAGCAGTACTTC.